This entry describes one T cell receptor (beta chain). In its sample, this clonotype was seen a few times. The antigen this receptor binds is unknown. No base qualities exist here, and no much larger clone lies one base off it. The sample is drawn from a study of T cells in Graves' hyperthyroidism and ophthalmopathy (dated by TCRdb to the late 2010s). Background on the whole study: Peripheral blood was collected at initial diagnosis, before any treatment. To identify distinguishing TCR V-J signatures, a discovery cohort of 100 or so patients was used, comprising 40 to 45 with Graves' ophthalmopathy and around 57 with stable Graves' hyperthyroidism. Whether ophthalmopathy could be predicted prospectively was tested in an independent validation cohort made up of under 20 hyperthyroidism patients plus 17 patients who later progressed to ophthalmopathy. The 90 or so discovery patients were randomly split 7:3 into training and test sets. Thyroid tissue and blood T-cell repertoires from several Graves' hyperthyroidism patients were also compared in the study. Following sampling, methimazole starting at 30 mg daily was given to hyperthyroidism patients, and high-dose intravenous methylprednisolone was given to ophthalmopathy patients. The paper describes TCR Vbeta CDR3 sequencing of 135 peripheral blood samples, made up of some 42 ophthalmopathy patients, around 78 hyperthyroidism patients and 17 progressor patients.

Based on the germline V gene, the CDR1 and CDR2 sequences are KGHSH and LQKENI. Deletion took 3 bases off V and 0 bases off J, with a span of 11 bases between the germline ends. The CDR3 holds 15 amino acids from the cysteine to the phenylalanine. The read is trimmed to its CDR3 DNA, 45 bases read in frame from base 1. Amplification of TCR beta CDR3 regions was carried out from RNA transcripts. For the first round of RT-PCR on the TCR CDR3, the HTBI primer set was used together with the Qiagen OneStep RT-PCR kit. The libraries were constructed in a second round of multiplex PCR and then size-selected and purified. Libraries were sequenced paired-end with 100 bp reads on an Illumina HiSeq2000. Per the original workflow: SOAPnuke was used to process the raw data, throwing out any read that contained adapters or uncalled bases, had a mean Phred below 15, or lacked an exact constant-primer or identifier match. High-quality paired reads were merged with COPE v1.2.5, and unique nucleotide sequences were defined as clonotypes. MiTCR v1.1 was used to align the clonotypes against IMGT TRBV, TRBD and TRBJ reference segments. The analysis was restricted to V-J combinations with a frequency above 0.0001, which together covered 99.2% of the repertoires. The TCS score was defined as the ratio of F50 (clonal expansion) to E x V (chaos), calculated using BLOSUM62-based TCRdist between CDR3 peptides within each V-J. Welch's t-statistics and random forest reduced roughly 500 V-J features to some 14, which were used in a naive Bayes classifier (R e1071). TCRdb ran its own pipeline on the public reads, namely fastp trimming at Q25 and MiXCR clone calling, and kept in-frame beta chains. Each CDR3 protein gets just one entry, which takes the most common genes and DNA from the rows behind it. It is TCRdb's table, rather than the study itself, that gives the V and J calls and clone size. Here the sample has over 550,000 distinct CDR3 sequences; around 15% occur a single time. The ten largest clones add up to more than 15% of the sample.

Stable Graves' hyperthyroidism was defined as no progression to ophthalmopathy during 18 months of follow-up. Hyperthyroidism patients were aged 18 to 65 years and newly diagnosed, with disease duration of less than 2 months. The study excluded patients with uncontrolled infections, other autoimmune diseases, pregnancy or lactation. Clinical symptoms, serum thyroxine and TRAb, thyroid ultrasound, and orbital computed tomography formed the basis for the diagnoses. PBMCs were separated from over 9 ml of fresh peripheral blood using Ficoll-Paque density gradient centrifugation. Trizol reagent was used to extract total RNA, and RNA quality was then checked on an Agilent 2100 Bioanalyzer. Results the study describes overall, beyond this receptor: No statistical method was used to fix the sample size in advance, and group allocation was not hidden from the investigators. Most expanded thyroid clonotypes (frequency above 0.001) were also detected in blood, suggesting blood repertoires may reflect thyroid immune responses. A 13 V-J signature model separated ophthalmopathy from stable hyperthyroidism, with around 90% sensitivity and approximately 81% specificity in cross-validation and 80%/75% in testing. During validation, the model predicted progression to ophthalmopathy a median of approximately 6 months ahead of onset, with 60% to 71% sensitivity and roughly 72% specificity.

The TCR was taken from a woman between 18 and 29 years old with Graves' hyperthyroidism. The chain is encoded by TRBV18 joined to TRBJ2-5; a tentative D call is TRBD2 (5 bases match). Sequences were obtained from blood. The nucleotide sequence reads TGTGCCAGCTCACCTCGGACTCTTAACCAAGAGACCCAGTACTTC. This encodes CASSPRTLNQETQYF.